Below, 5 T cell receptor beta chains from the same sample are listed, as sequenced in a study of graft-versus-host responses after intestinal transplantation. This table comes from immunoSEQ multiplex PCR, and its TCRdb copy is limited to in-frame clones, with some not included. The table lists roughly 99,000 clones, roughly 92% of them singletons. The antigens these receptors bind are not known. Sample: unstimulated CD8+ T cells sorted from spleen or lymph node cells, taken before transplant. The receptors were gathered from a human donor who was the organ donor for an intestinal transplant.

J is TRBJ1-1 and V is TRBV10-3; 7 bases line up with TRBD1. CDR3 length: 13 amino acids. After removal of 5 bases from V and 3 bases from J, the junction contained 3 bases not matched to a gene. Per germline, CDR1 ENHRY and CDR2 SYGVKD. In DNA, the CDR3 is TGTGCCATCAGTATAACAGGGGACACTGAAGCTTTCTTT. Its protein product is CAISITGDTEAFF.

The chain has TRBV30 and TRBJ1-5; TRBD1 matches at 8 bases. Germline trimming cut 2 bases from V and 4 bases from J; bases unmatched to any gene: 4. CDR1 is GTSNPN, CDR2 SVGIG, per germline (reference sequence). The CDR3 is 14 residues long. The CDR3 here is CAWSTGQGNQPQHF. The DNA for the CDR3 is TGTGCCTGGAGTACCGGACAGGGAAATCAGCCCCAGCATTTT.

The chain joins TRBV4-2 to TRBJ2-4, with 8 bases matching TRBD2. This CDR3 contains 16 residues. Looked up from germline, CDR1 is LGHNA and CDR2 is YNFKEQ. Trimming removed 0 bases from V and 7 bases from J; junction bases left unmatched: 8. CDR3: CASSQELAGGTNIQYF. The CDR3 bases are TGTGCCAGCAGCCAAGAACTTGCGGGAGGTACGAACATTCAGTACTTC.

This chain links TRBV7-2 with TRBJ2-7; D uncertain. CDR3 length: 12 residues. Germline assignment: CDR1 SGHTA and CDR2 FQGNSA. V gave up 1 base and J gave up 4 bases, with 5 bases separating them. CDR3 in amino acids: CASSLVRYEQYF. In DNA, the CDR3 is TGTGCCAGCAGCTTAGTTCGGTACGAGCAGTACTTC.

This chain links TRBV7-8 with TRBJ2-7; D is unclear. This CDR3 has 14 amino acids. V lost 3 bases and J lost 2, with 11 bases in between. Germline V gives CDR1 SGHVS, CDR2 FQNEAQ. CDR3 nucleotide sequence: TGTGCCAGCAGCTTGAGACTCAATACCTACGAGCAGTACTTC. Translated: CASSLRLNTYEQYF.